The source of this T cell receptor beta chain is a study of sequential checkpoint blockade in melanoma (dated by TCRdb to about 2019). Turning to the overall study: Patients were assigned by 1:1 randomization to either first-line nivolumab followed by ipilimumab (arm A) or ipilimumab followed by nivolumab (arm B). The same lesion was the source of approximately 79% of the matched pre- and post-treatment tumor biopsy pairs. DNA from more than 75 melanoma tumor samples collected before treatment underwent TCRbeta immunosequencing. Matched tumor biopsies were taken from some 22 patients before treatment and at week 13, after single-agent nivolumab (arm A) or ipilimumab (arm B). Maintenance nivolumab came after each of the two trial sequences. Study-level results and caveats: Achieving clinical benefit was about 30 times more likely for patients whose tumor T-cell fraction and clonality increased by week 13. Tumor T-cell fraction and clonality were found to correlate with PD-L1 staining and CD8+ T-cell counts but not with mutational load. Among patients in the nivolumab-first arm (arm A), tumor TIL clonality before treatment was associated with response (P = .04). The model for predicting response that combines TCR metrics with mutation burden needs to be validated in larger, independent patient cohorts. Small sample sizes and reduced statistical power limited the within-arm analyses of tumor T-cell fraction.

What the treatment or condition label conveys for this sample: randomized to nivolumab then ipilimumab (arm A) or the reverse (arm B). Prior DNA-damaging chemotherapy had not been received by any trial patient. Samples were obtained from patients with melanoma enrolled in CheckMate 064, a randomized, open-label phase II trial of sequential checkpoint blockade. Tumor TCR sequencing used genomic DNA from formalin-fixed paraffin-embedded (FFPE) tissue samples. This clone has more than one count but fewer than ten. Its binding antigen is unknown. One base away there is no much larger clone; base qualities are not given. Reading from cysteine to phenylalanine, the CDR3 counts 14 amino acids. Only the CDR3 portion is preserved as DNA: 42 bases, with reading frame beginning at the first base. V is pared back by 8 bases and J by 1 base, with 14 bases lying between the germline termini. CDR1 and CDR2 were assigned from the germline V gene as SGHNT and YENEEA.

The immunoSEQ Assay was used to immunosequence TCRbeta CDR3 regions from genomic DNA. Prior to high-throughput sequencing, genomic DNA was amplified by bias-controlled multiplex PCR. Under the source paper's analysis protocol: To quantify the absolute abundance of each unique TCRbeta CDR3 region, the sequences were collapsed and filtered. Clonality was defined as 1 minus Pielou's evenness and was calculated using productive rearrangements only. Tumor T-cell fraction was calculated by normalizing TCRbeta template counts to usable DNA, which was estimated from several housekeeping genes. A previously published method was used to identify clones with significantly greater frequencies in on-treatment samples than in baseline samples. TCRdb took over this immuneACCESS table, retaining in-frame rearrangements with V and J assigned. Such tables are incomplete; in checked studies, under half of the missing clones stem from an unresolved V gene, and the remainder is unexplained. The V and J calls and clone size are taken from that table; D and trimming were inferred from the DNA. Present in this sample are under 6,000 clones, roughly 24% of which were seen just once. Approximately 22% of the sample is in the top ten clones.

This specimen was tumor tissue (inferred from file names), taken from a patient given nivolumab and ipilimumab in sequence. The source of this sequence is a human donor with melanoma. This chain is built from TRBV11-3 and TRBJ2-5; too little of a D gene remains to name it. The CDR3 region reads CASSSSPSQETQYF. DNA sequence: TGTGCCAGCTCGAGTAGCCCGAGCCAAGAGACCCAGTACTTC.